These T cell receptor beta chains were read from a single sample in a study of cytomegalovirus exposure and HLA in healthy donors. TCRdb's copy holds only in-frame clones and misses some; the assay was immunoSEQ multiplex PCR. The data show some 140,000 clones, around four fifths seen once. Sequenced sample: PBMCs. These receptors were collected from a woman aged 25 to 39 in good health and CMV-seronegative. Both conserved end residues are part of each CDR3. Each record gives: CDR3 DNA, CDR3 protein, J gene, V gene, D gene, clone size. The D gene is left open where the match is weak. A row's size may be missing; if present it is once, few, many or a size class.

CDR3nt: TGTGCCAGCAGTTTAATATCGAACTATGGCTACACCTTC
CDR3aa: CASSLISNYGYTF
j_gene: TRBJ1-2
v_gene: TRBV28
d_gene: .
abundance: .

CDR3nt: TGCGCCAGCAGCTTGCAAGGGACAGGGGGCTCAGATACGCAGTATTTT
CDR3aa: CASSLQGTGGSDTQYF
j_gene: TRBJ2-3
v_gene: TRBV5-1
d_gene: TRBD1
abundance: few

CDR3nt: TGTGCCAGCAGCCCCACGGGGGTTTATGGCTACACCTTC
CDR3aa: CASSPTGVYGYTF
j_gene: TRBJ1-2
v_gene: TRBV28
d_gene: .
abundance: .

CDR3nt: TGTGCCAGCAGTTTATCGTGGCAGGTCGACTATGGCTACACCTTC
CDR3aa: CASSLSWQVDYGYTF
j_gene: TRBJ1-2
v_gene: TRBV27
d_gene: .
abundance: .

CDR3nt: TGTGCCAGCAGCTCGACAGAGTTCGAGCAGTACTTC
CDR3aa: CASSSTEFEQYF
j_gene: TRBJ2-7
v_gene: TRBV7-9
d_gene: .
abundance: .

CDR3nt: TGCGCCAGCAGCCAGGCTGGGGCCACAGATTGGATCTATGGCTACACCTTC
CDR3aa: CASSQAGATDWIYGYTF
j_gene: TRBJ1-2
v_gene: TRBV4-1
d_gene: .
abundance: .

CDR3nt: TGCAGCGTTCTCCGACTAGCGGGGGGACGTTCGCCCTTGTACGAGCAGTACTTC
CDR3aa: CSVLRLAGGRSPLYEQYF
j_gene: TRBJ2-7
v_gene: TRBV29-1
d_gene: TRBD2
abundance: .

CDR3nt: TGTGCCAGCAGAACCCCCCAAGGGGCAACTGAAGCTTTCTTT
CDR3aa: CASRTPQGATEAFF
j_gene: TRBJ1-1
v_gene: TRBV27
d_gene: .
abundance: .

CDR3nt: TGCGCCAGCAGCCAAGAGCGAGAGGGACAGGGGGCACGAAATGAGCAGTTCTTC
CDR3aa: CASSQEREGQGARNEQFF
j_gene: TRBJ2-1
v_gene: TRBV4-1
d_gene: TRBD1
abundance: .

CDR3nt: TGTGCCAGCTCACCACCGGCAGGGTCGTTGGGCGAGCAGTACTTC
CDR3aa: CASSPPAGSLGEQYF
j_gene: TRBJ2-7
v_gene: TRBV18
d_gene: .
abundance: .

CDR3nt: TGTGCCAGCAGTCTACAGGGGGCAGACAATGAGCAGTTCTTC
CDR3aa: CASSLQGADNEQFF
j_gene: TRBJ2-1
v_gene: TRBV2
d_gene: TRBD1
abundance: .

CDR3nt: TGTGCCAGCAGCGCCCAGGGAGGCGCTGAAGCTTTCTTT
CDR3aa: CASSAQGGAEAFF
j_gene: TRBJ1-1
v_gene: TRBV9
d_gene: .
abundance: once

CDR3nt: TGTGCCAGCAGCTGGGGTAGGGGGAACACTGAAGCTTTCTTT
CDR3aa: CASSWGRGNTEAFF
j_gene: TRBJ1-1
v_gene: TRBV11-2
d_gene: .
abundance: .

CDR3nt: TGTGCCAGCAGCCTTAAGGGGGGGACATCGGCTTCACCCCTCCACTTT
CDR3aa: CASSLKGGTSASPLHF
j_gene: TRBJ1-6
v_gene: TRBV7-3
d_gene: .
abundance: .

CDR3nt: TGTGCCAGCAGAACGGGACAGACCGTTAACAATGAGCAGTTCTTC
CDR3aa: CASRTGQTVNNEQFF
j_gene: TRBJ2-1
v_gene: TRBV6-5
d_gene: TRBD1
abundance: .

CDR3nt: TGTGCCAGCAGCCAAGACAGGGCGGGCGGCGAAGCTTTCTTT
CDR3aa: CASSQDRAGGEAFF
j_gene: TRBJ1-1
v_gene: TRBV5-6
d_gene: TRBD1
abundance: .